This TCR beta chain is drawn from a study of blood T cell repertoires in COVID-19. Study at large: Donors in the United States, Italy and Spain gave samples during acute or convalescent COVID-19. T cells, B-cell-depleted T cells, or PBMCs provided the cDNA or gDNA that served as material.

Germline CDR1 reads GTSNPN; CDR2 reads SVGIG (reference sequence). This CDR3 region has 12 residues. The repertoire was sequenced with immunoSEQ multiplex PCR; TCRdb's copy has only in-frame clones and lacks some. Of 300,000 or so clones listed, approximately 90% are singletons. The chain recombines TRBV30 with TRBJ1-2; 9 bases fit TRBD1. This clonotype originated in a woman aged 40 to 49 with acute or convalescent COVID-19. Sequenced input: peripheral blood. CDR3 sequence reads: CAKQGANYGYTF. The CDR3 DNA reads TGTGCTAAACAGGGGGCGAACTATGGCTACACCTTC.